This T cell receptor (beta chain) was identified during a study of blood T cell repertoires in COVID-19. Background on the study: PBMCs, B-cell-depleted T cells, or T cells provided the cDNA or gDNA that made up the material.

In germline, CDR1 is LNHDA, CDR2 SQIVND (reference sequence). The CDR3 length is 15 residues. V gave up 7 bases and J gave up 2 bases; unmatched junction bases: 7. Generated by immunoSEQ multiplex PCR, the TCRdb table keeps only in-frame clones and is missing some. The sample has under 400,000 clones, about nine tenths seen once. The study drew participants aged roughly 18 to 95 years from fewer than 30 US areas. Cohort allocation depended upon clinical history that participants reported. Participants in the exposed group had met a COVID-19 case in the 2 weeks before joining the study. The sequencing input was PBMCs or T cells enriched from blood (not recorded which). This TCR derives from a woman younger than 45 who had been exposed to COVID-19. This chain links TRBV19 with TRBJ2-3; 9 bases match TRBD1. CDR3 nucleotide sequence: TGTGCCAGTAACCCGGGACAGGGATTCACAGATACGCAGTATTTT. This codes for CASNPGQGFTDTQYF. The full variable domain, rest sourced from reference TRBV19 and TRBJ2-3, is DGGITQSPKYLFRKEGQNVTLSCEQNLNHDAMYWYRQDPGQGLRLIYYSQIVNDFQKGDIAEGYSVSREKKESFPLTVTSAQKNPTAFYLCASNPGQGFTDTQYFGPGTRLTVL.